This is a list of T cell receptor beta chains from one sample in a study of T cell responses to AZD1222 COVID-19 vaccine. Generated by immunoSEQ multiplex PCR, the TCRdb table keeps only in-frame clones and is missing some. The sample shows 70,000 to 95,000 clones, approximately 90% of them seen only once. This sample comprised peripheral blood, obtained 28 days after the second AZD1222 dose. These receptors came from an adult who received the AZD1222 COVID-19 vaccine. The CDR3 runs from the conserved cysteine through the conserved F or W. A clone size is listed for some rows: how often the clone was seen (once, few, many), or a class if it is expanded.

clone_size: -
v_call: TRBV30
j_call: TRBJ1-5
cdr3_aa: CAWTGTNNQPQHF

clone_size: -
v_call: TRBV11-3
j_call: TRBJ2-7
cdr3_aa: CASSLGLLAGVDEQYF

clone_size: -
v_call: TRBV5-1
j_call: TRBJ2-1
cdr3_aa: CASSRDASSYNEQFF

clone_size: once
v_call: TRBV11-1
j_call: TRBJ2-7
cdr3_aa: CASSPKGLGYEQYF

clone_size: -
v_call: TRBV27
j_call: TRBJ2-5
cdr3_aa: CASSLRFRGAETQYF

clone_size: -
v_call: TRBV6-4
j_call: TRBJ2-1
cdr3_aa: CASSDRRTRFYNEQFF

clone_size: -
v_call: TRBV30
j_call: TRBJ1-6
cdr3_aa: CAWSRVTGGHNSPLHF

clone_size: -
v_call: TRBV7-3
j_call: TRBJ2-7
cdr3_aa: CASSTRGSEQYF

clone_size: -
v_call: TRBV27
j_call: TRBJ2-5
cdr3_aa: CASSLSDGTSEPKTQYF

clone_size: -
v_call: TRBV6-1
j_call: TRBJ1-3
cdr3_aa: CASSERDGSGNTIYF

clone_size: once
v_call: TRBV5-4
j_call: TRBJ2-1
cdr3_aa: CASSPGTSGFNEQFF

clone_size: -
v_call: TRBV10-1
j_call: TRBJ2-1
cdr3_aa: CASSETGRNEQFF

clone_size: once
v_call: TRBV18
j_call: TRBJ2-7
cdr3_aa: CASSPKGLFSYEQYF

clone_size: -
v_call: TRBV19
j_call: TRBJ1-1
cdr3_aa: CASNPNQGWGTEAFF

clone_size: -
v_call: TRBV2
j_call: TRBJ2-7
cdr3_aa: CASSVRFSYEQYF

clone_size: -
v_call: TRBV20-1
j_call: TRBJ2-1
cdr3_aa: CRDREDNEQFF

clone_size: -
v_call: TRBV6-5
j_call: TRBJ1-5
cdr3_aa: CASSYDRGHQPQHF

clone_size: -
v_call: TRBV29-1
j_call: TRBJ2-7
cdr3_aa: CSVGRRSYEQYF

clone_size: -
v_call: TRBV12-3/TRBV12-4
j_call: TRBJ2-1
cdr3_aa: CASREREGSEQFF

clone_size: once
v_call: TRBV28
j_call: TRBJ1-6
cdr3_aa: CASMGGQGFSTLHF

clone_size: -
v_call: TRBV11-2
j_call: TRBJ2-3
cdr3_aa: CASSEGLAGYTDTQYF

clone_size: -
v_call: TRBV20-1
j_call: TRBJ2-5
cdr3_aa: CSASRQQETQYF

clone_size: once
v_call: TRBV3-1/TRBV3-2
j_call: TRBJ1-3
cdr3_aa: CASKSGLSGNTIYF

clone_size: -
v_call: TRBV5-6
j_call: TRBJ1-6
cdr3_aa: CASSFLGQGYNSPLHF

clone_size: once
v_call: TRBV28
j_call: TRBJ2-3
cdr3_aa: CASSLNDPIDTQYF

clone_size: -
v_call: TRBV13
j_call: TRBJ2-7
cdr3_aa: CASSLRTYEQYF

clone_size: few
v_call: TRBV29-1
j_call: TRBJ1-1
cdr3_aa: CSAKTANTEAFF

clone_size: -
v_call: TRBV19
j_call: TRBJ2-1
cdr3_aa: CASSTLTGYNEQFF

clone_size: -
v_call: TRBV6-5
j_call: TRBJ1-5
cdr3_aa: CASSWGGNSNQPQHF

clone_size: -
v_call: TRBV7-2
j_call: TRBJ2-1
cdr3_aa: CASSLRYNEQFF

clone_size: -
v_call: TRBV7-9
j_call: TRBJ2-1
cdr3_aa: CASSLRDTSSYNEQFF

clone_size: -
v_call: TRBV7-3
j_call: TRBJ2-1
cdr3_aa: CASSLSGTSNEQFF

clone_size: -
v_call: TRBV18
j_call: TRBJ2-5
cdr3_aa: CASSPGSQETQYF

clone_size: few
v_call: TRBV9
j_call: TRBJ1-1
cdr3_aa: CASSPRLNMNTEAFF

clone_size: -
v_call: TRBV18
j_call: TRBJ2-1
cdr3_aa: CASSPTGQGVGNEQFF

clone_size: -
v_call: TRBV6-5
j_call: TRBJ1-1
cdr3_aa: CASSYGRRPRNSEAFF

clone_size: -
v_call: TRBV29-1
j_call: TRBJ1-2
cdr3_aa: CSVRDGAPVDGYTF

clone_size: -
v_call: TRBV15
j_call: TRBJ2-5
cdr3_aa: CAAATGGTETQYF

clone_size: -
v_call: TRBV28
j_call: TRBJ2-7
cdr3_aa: CATVGADPPYEQYF

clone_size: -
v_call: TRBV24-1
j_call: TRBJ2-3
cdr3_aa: CATGGGSSDTQYF

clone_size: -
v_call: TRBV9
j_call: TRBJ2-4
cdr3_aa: CASSPPGTSGTLIQYF

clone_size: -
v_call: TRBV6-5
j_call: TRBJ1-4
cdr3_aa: CASSRTGFNEKLFF

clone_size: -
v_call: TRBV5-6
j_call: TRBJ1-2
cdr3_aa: CASSLGGNHGYTF